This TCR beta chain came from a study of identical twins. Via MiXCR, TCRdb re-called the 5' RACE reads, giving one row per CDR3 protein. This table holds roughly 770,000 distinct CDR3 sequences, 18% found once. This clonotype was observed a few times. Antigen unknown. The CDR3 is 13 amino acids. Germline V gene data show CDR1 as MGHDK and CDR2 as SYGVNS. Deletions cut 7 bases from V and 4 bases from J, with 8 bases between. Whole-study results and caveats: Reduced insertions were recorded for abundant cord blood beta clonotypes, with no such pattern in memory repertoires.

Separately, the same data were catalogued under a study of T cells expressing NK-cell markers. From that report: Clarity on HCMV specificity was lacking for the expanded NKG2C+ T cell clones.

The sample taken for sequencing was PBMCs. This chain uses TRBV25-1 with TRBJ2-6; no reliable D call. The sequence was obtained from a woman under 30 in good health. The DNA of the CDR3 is TGTGCCAGCATTCTTTCCGGGGCCAACGTCCTGACTTTC. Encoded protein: CASILSGANVLTF. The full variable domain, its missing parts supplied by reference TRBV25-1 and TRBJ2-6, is EADIYQTPRYLVIGTGKKITLECSQTMGHDKMYWYQQDPGMELHLIHYSYGVNSTEKGDLSSESTVSRIRTEHFPLTLESARPSHTSQYLCASILSGANVLTFGAGSRLTVL.